What follows describes a single T cell receptor beta chain. Its antigen is unknown. No per-base quality is available; no much larger clone lies one base away. Library preparation used the immunoSEQ multiplex PCR assay. Processing in the source paper ran as follows. A statistical classification framework was built to diagnose cytomegalovirus status from the catalog of TCR beta chain sequences. As stored in TCRdb, this immuneACCESS dataset retains in-frame rearrangements with V and J assigned. A fraction of the clones does not appear; measured against another copy, unresolved V genes explain less than half of the discrepancy, and the remainder lacks a known reason. That table supplies the V and J calls and clone size; D and trimming were determined from the DNA. The sample table holds some 330,000 clones, of which more than 80% were seen once. The top ten hold about 0.8% of the sample. Separate from the approximately 700-subject first cohort, the validation cohort of more than 90 subjects was the group to which the donors belonged.

This record belongs to a study of cytomegalovirus exposure and HLA in healthy donors (TCRdb year 2017). Notes on the research overall: A later analysis indicated that the 90 to 150 validation repertoires were generated on the platform also employed for the 700 or so repertoires of the first cohort. To predict cytomegalovirus infection status, the study brought together high-throughput TCR immunosequencing, statistical association of individual TCRs with disease status, and machine learning. Besides the first cohort of more than 650 subjects, a separate validation cohort made up of roughly 120 different subjects was used. The study aimed to test whether signatures of past pathogen exposure could be identified by cataloging public T cell receptors. General study outcomes and caveats: The authors suggested that the approach could potentially be generalized to other disease states and immunological phenotypes. In vitro tests confirmed that a few of the cytomegalovirus-associated TCR beta chains recognize cytomegalovirus antigens. Cytomegalovirus status was reported to be diagnosed by the classifier with high specificity and sensitivity in both the original and validation cohorts. Most TCR sequences were seen in very few donors, while some public TCRs were found in many individuals. Subsequent analysis determined that TCRs grouped into clusters in the first cohort also showed a tendency toward co-occurrence across the 120 or so validation repertoires, and about 94% of cluster scores exceeded 0. In the study, around 160 TCR beta chains were listed as associated with cytomegalovirus. All 120 or so repertoires were used to score co-occurrence in the validation cohort in a later analysis, because that analysis had no HLA typing for the cohort.

Taken from cysteine to phenylalanine, the CDR3 has 13 residues. The only DNA kept is the CDR3, 39 bases in frame from the first base. V and J are truncated by 4 bases and 2 bases respectively, leaving an intervening sequence of 10 bases. Based on the germline V gene, the CDR1 and CDR2 sequences are SGHDT and YYEEEE. Rearrangement joined TRBV5-6 to TRBJ2-7, with a weak D call of TRBD1 (5 bases match). The TCR was taken from a woman aged 18-29 years in good health and CMV-seronegative. Material: PBMCs. The CDR3 is CASSRDRTYEQYF. The sequence in DNA is TGTGCCAGCAGCCGCGACAGAACCTACGAGCAGTACTTC.